What follows is one T cell receptor (beta chain) and its context. V dropped 7 bases and J dropped 8; count of bases not matched to a gene: 14. This CDR3 contains 16 residues. CDR1 and CDR2 (germline): WNHNN, SYGVQD (reference sequence). This sample is drawn from a study of T cell changes during pregnancy in multiple sclerosis. Assay used: immunoSEQ multiplex PCR; TCRdb lists only in-frame clones, some missing. The data contain roughly 73,000 clones, more than 80% of them singletons. The sample consisted of peripheral blood, taken in the second trimester of pregnancy. This receptor was identified in a female donor in good health, enrolled as a control in a pregnancy study. V usage is TRBV10-1 and J usage is TRBJ1-5; 10 positions agree with TRBD1. In DNA form, the CDR3 reads TGCGCCAGCATGGGAACCGGGACAGGGGATGTGGAGCCCCAGCATTTT. Translated, it gives CASMGTGTGDVEPQHF.